This TCR beta chain was obtained from a study of cytomegalovirus exposure and HLA in healthy donors listed by TCRdb under 2017. In terms of the full investigation: The 500 to 800 repertoires of the first cohort and the roughly 110 validation repertoires were produced on the same platform, according to a later analysis. The study aimed to test whether signatures of past pathogen exposure could be identified by cataloging public T cell receptors. High-throughput TCR immunosequencing, statistical association of individual TCRs with disease status, and machine learning were combined to predict cytomegalovirus infection status. A separate validation cohort of 100 to 150 different subjects was used in addition to the roughly 700-subject first cohort. What the work shows at the level of the full study, not this receptor alone: Subsequent analysis determined that TCRs grouped into clusters in the first cohort also showed a tendency toward co-occurrence across the 130 or so validation repertoires, and approximately 94% of cluster scores exceeded 0. A total of 150 or so TCR beta chains were listed by the study as associated with cytomegalovirus. The validation cohort had no HLA typing available for a later analysis, so co-occurrence within that cohort was assessed over all 130 or so repertoires. The authors suggested that the approach could potentially be generalized to other disease states and immunological phenotypes. A few of the identified cytomegalovirus-associated TCR beta chains were confirmed in vitro to be specific for cytomegalovirus antigens. Most TCR sequences were seen in very few donors, while some public TCRs were found in many individuals. Cytomegalovirus status was reported to be diagnosed by the classifier with high specificity and sensitivity in both the original and validation cohorts.

Library method: the immunoSEQ multiplex PCR assay. The paper's processing steps were these. A statistical classification framework was built for diagnosing cytomegalovirus status from the catalog of TCR beta chain sequences. As stored in TCRdb, this immuneACCESS dataset retains in-frame rearrangements with V and J assigned. A fraction of the clones does not appear; measured against another copy, unresolved V genes explain less than half of the discrepancy, and the remainder lacks a known reason. The V and J calls and clone size come from that table; D and trimming were worked out from the DNA. The sample records about 64,000 clones, 80% to 90% of which are singletons. The top ten clonotypes cover around 1.5% of the sample. Concerning this clone: There is no known antigen for this receptor. No base qualities exist here, and no much larger clone lies one base off it.

The donors were included in the validation cohort of roughly 120 subjects, a group kept apart from the roughly 690-subject first cohort. V lost 4 bases and J lost 3 bases; the stretch between them is 13 bases long. CDR1 MNHNS and CDR2 SASEGT were looked up in the germline V gene. From the cysteine through the phenylalanine, the CDR3 covers 14 amino acids. CDR3 DNA only is kept here, 42 bases in frame from base 1. This TCR was sampled from a woman between 18 and 29 years old in good health and CMV-seronegative. Sequenced input: PBMCs. The rearrangement joined TRBV6-1 to TRBJ2-7, and perhaps TRBD2 as D gene, on 5 matching bases. The nucleotide sequence is given as TGTGCCAGCAGTGTGGCGGAGGATGACTACGAGCAGTACTTC. This codes for CASSVAEDDYEQYF.